One T cell receptor (beta chain) is described in this entry. The data were obtained in a study of blood T cell repertoires in COVID-19. Study information: The United States, Italy and Spain were the sources of the acute and convalescent COVID-19 samples.

In the original analysis: It was from reference gene primer amplification that nucleated cell counts were estimated. Sequencing used immunoSEQ multiplex PCR; TCRdb keeps in-frame clones, though not all of them. For V, J and clone size, that table is used; D and trimming come from the DNA. The sample records 17,000 or so clones, around 82% being singletons. Trimming at V came to 1 base and at J to 7 bases, leaving 3 bases not matched to a gene. The CDR3 has 15 amino acids. Germline CDR1 is LGHDT and CDR2 is YNNKEL (reference sequence). The sequence was collected from a man aged 40-50 years with active or convalescent COVID-19. The material sequenced was peripheral blood. The J gene is TRBJ1-3, the V gene TRBV3-1 (or the pseudogene TRBV3-2), with 11 bases fitting TRBD1. The CDR3 spells CASSQGRTGGNTIYF. DNA for the CDR3: TGTGCCAGCAGCCAAGGCCGGACAGGGGGCAACACCATATATTTT.